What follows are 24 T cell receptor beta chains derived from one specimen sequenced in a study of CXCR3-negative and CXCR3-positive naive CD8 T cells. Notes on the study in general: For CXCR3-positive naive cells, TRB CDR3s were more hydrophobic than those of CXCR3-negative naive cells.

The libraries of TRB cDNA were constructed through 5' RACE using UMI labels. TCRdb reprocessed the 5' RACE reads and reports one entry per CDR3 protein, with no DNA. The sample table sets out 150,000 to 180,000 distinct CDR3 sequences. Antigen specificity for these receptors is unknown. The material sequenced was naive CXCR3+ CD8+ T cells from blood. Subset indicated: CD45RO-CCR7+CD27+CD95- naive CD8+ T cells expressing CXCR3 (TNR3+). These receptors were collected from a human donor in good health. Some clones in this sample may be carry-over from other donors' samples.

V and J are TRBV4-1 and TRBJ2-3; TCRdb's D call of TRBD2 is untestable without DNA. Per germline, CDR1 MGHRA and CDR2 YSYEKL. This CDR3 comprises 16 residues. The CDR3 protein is CASSQDPLAGTDTQYF.

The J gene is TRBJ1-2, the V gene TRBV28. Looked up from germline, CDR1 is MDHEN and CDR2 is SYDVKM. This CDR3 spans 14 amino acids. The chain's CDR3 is CASNIRTGLYGYTF.

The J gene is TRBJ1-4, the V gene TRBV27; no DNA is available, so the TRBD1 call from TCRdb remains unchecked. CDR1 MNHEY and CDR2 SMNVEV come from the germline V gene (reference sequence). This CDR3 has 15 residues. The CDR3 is CASSYGQGAFEKLFF.

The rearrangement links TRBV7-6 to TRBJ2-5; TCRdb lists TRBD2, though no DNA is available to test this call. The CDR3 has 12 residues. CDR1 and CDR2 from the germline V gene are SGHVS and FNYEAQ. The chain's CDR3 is CASSRGGETQYF. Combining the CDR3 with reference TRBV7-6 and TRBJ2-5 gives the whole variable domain GAGVSQSPRYKVTKRGQDVALRCDPISGHVSLYWYRQALGQGPEFLTYFNYEAQQDKSGLPNDRFSAERPEGSISTLTIQRTEQRDSAMYRCASSRGGETQYFGPGTRLLVL.

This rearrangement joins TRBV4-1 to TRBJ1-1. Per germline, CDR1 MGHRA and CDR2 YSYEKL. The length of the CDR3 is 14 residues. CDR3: CASSQVASNTEAFF.

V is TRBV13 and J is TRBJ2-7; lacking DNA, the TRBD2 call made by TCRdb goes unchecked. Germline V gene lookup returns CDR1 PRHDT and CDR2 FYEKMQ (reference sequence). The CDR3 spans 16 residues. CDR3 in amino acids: CASSPTSGSVSYEQYF.

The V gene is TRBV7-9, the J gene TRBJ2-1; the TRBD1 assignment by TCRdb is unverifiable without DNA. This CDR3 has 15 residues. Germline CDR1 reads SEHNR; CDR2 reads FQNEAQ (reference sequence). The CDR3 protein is CASSSPGTGYNEQFF.

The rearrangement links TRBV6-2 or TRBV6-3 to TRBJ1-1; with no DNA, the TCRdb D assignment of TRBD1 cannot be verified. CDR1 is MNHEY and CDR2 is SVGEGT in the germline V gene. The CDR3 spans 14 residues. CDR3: CASSPGVENTEAFF.

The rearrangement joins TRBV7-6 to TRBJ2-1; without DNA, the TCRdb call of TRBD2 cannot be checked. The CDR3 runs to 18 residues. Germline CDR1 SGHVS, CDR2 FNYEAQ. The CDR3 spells CASSLFGTSGRWDNEQFF.

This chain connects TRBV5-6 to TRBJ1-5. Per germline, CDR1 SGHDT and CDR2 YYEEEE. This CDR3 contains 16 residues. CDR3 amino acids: CASSLAGWECNQPQHF.

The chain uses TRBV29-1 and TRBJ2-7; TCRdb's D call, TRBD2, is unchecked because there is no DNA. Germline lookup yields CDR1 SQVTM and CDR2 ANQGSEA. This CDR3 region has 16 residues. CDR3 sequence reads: CSVATGTTHHPYEQYF.

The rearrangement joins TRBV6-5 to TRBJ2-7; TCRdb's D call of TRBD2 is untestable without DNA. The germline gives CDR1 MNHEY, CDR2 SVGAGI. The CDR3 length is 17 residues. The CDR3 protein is CASSYDYPGLAGDEQYF.

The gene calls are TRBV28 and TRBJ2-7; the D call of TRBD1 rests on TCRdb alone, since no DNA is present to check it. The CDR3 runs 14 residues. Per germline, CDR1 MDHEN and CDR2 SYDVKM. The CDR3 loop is CASSPTTGSYEQYF. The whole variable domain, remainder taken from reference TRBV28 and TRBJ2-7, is DVKVTQSSRYLVKRTGEKVFLECVQDMDHENMFWYRQDPGLGLRLIYFSYDVKMKEKGDIPEGYSVSREKKERFSLILESASTNQTSMYLCASSPTTGSYEQYFGPGTRLTVT.

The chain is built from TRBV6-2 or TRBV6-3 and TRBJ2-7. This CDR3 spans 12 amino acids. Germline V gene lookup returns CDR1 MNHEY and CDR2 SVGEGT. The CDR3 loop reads CASSAAVYEQYF.

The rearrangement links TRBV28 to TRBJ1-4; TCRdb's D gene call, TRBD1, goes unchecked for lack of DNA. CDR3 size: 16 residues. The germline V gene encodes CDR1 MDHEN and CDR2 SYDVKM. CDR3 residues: CASSFLTTGRNEKLFF. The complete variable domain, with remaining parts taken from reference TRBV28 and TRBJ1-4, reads DVKVTQSSRYLVKRTGEKVFLECVQDMDHENMFWYRQDPGLGLRLIYFSYDVKMKEKGDIPEGYSVSREKKERFSLILESASTNQTSMYLCASSFLTTGRNEKLFFGSGTQLSVL.

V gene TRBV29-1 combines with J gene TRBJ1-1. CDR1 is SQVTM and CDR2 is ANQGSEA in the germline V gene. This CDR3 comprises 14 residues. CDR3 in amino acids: CSVESAGLNTEAFF. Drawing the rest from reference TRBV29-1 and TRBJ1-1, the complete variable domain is SAVISQKPSRDICQRGTSLTIQCQVDSQVTMMFWYRQQPGQSLTLIATANQGSEATYESGFVIDKFPISRPNLTFSTLTVSNMSPEDSSIYLCSVESAGLNTEAFFGQGTRLTVV.

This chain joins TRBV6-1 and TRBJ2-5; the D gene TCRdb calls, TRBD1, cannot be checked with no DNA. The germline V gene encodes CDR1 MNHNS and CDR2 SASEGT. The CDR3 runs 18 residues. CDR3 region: CASSEEWVTGRFQETQYF.

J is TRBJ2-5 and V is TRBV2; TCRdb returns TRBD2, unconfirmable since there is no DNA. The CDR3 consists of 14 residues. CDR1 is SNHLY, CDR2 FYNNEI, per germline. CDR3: CASVGTEGRETQYF.

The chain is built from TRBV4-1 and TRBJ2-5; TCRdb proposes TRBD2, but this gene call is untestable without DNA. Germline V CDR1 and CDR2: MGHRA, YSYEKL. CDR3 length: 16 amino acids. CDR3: CASSQGPAGDQETQYF.

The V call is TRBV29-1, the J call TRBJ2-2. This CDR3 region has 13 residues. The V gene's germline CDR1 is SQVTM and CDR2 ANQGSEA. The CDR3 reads CSATQENTGELFF.

CDR3 loop: CASSLVGQGNYEQYF. J is TRBJ2-7 and V is TRBV7-2; TCRdb returns TRBD1, unconfirmable since there is no DNA. There are 15 residues in the CDR3. The germline gives CDR1 SGHTA, CDR2 FQGNSA.

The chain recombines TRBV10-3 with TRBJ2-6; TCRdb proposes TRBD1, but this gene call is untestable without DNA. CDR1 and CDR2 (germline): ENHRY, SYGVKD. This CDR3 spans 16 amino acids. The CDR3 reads CAIRSDRVTGANVLTF.

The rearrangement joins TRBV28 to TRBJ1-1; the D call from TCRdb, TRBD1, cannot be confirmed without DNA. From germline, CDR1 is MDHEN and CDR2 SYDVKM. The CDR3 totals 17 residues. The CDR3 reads CASSARSPMDRGVEAFF.

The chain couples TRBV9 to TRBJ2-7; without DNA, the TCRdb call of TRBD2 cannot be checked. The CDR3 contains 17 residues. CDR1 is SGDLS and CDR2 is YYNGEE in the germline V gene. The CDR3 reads CASSPPLGGGTDYEQYF.